This T cell receptor (beta chain) was captured by sequencing in a study of blood T cell repertoires in COVID-19 (TCRdb year 2020). Looking at the study overall: Samples covering the acute and convalescent phases of COVID-19 were provided by collaborators in the United States, Italy and Spain. The prospective study material was composed of cDNA or gDNA derived from T cells, B-cell-depleted T cells, or PBMCs. Subjects who had been exposed to COVID-19, were actively infected with it, or had recovered from it provided the deeply sampled blood TCRbeta repertoires that made up the dataset. The repertoires were released in a freely available public database intended as a resource for research on the immune response to SARS-CoV-2. Samples came from the ongoing ImmuneRACE study (first 160 participants) plus 1,254 subjects from 6 global collaborators. The sample metadata nearly always contained a de-identified subject ID, COVID-19 status, age in years and sex. Where available, HLA class I and class II types were obtained from metadata supplied by the sample provider rather than from assay-based typing.

Trimming removed 6 bases from V and 4 bases from J; the gene matches leave 7 bases unexplained. Counted from cysteine to phenylalanine, this CDR3 has 15 amino acids. The retained sequence is limited to the CDR3, 45 bases, with the frame set at the first base. According to the germline V gene, CDR1 reads KGHSH and CDR2 reads LQKENI. A remark on this clone: Which antigen it targets is not known. Within one base of it there is no much larger clone, and no base qualities were kept.

The immunoSEQ Assay, a bias-controlled multiplex PCR, was used to amplify TCRbeta CDR3 regions from genomic DNA. The authors' analysis ran thus. The number of nucleated cells in each sample was estimated by amplification of reference gene primers within the assay. Sequence reads were collapsed and filtered to measure the absolute abundance of every unique TCRbeta CDR3 rearrangement. For each sample, productive Simpson clonality was calculated by taking the square root of Simpson's diversity index across productive rearrangements. TCRdb retrieved this table from immuneACCESS and kept in-frame rearrangements only. Not all clones are present; in checked studies, unresolved V genes account for under half, and no reason is known for the remainder. From that table come the V and J calls and clone size; the DNA was used to work out D and trimming. In this sample the table shows 250,000 to 300,000 clones, over 80% of which occur a single time. The ten most abundant clones make up about 4.5% of the sample.

A second Seattle source provided samples from volunteer blood donors who had recovered from COVID-19. Collaborating institutions collected whole blood in K2EDTA tubes following their own protocols. For TCRbeta analysis, collaborators shipped samples as frozen whole blood, isolated PBMCs, or DNA extracted from either of those sample types. Results and caveats for the whole study, not just this receptor: How much clinical and demographic metadata was included differed by source and by participant, and the metadata was provided uncurated.

This clonotype was sampled from a man aged 60 to 75 who had recovered from COVID-19. Sequencing was done on a sample of peripheral blood. Recombination connected TRBV18 to TRBJ2-2, and 8 bases in between align with TRBD1. The CDR3 region has the sequence CASSLGQGGTGELFF. The DNA is TGTGCCAGCTCCCTCGGACAGGGCGGCACCGGGGAGCTGTTTTTT. With the portions outside the CDR3 filled from the reference TRBV18 and TRBJ2-2 genes, the complete variable region becomes NAGVMQNPRHLVRRRGQEARLRCSPMKGHSHVYWYRQLPEEGLKFMVYLQKENIIDESGMPKERFSAEFPKEGPSILRIQQVVRGDSAAYFCASSLGQGGTGELFFGEGSRLTVL.